Reported below is one T cell receptor beta chain. Its target is not known. This sample was taken from a study of T cells in Graves' hyperthyroidism and ophthalmopathy. For ophthalmopathy patients, the Clinical Activity Score was at least 3 and the NOSPECS grade at least 4; duration was under 3 months. There were TCR beta CDR3 regions amplified from RNA transcripts. A first-round RT-PCR of the TCR CDR3 used the HTBI primer set. One entry per CDR3 protein, called by TCRdb with MiXCR from the multiplex PCR reads. The sample holds hundreds of thousands of distinct CDR3 sequences, 15% to 20% seen once. Regarding the study as a whole: Stable hyperthyroidism and ophthalmopathy were separated using 13 V-J signatures.

Looked up from germline, CDR1 is LGHDT and CDR2 is YNNKEL (reference sequence). This CDR3 spans 16 amino acids. V was pared by 0 bases and J by 4 bases, with 8 bases of the junction left unmatched. The receptor comes from a woman aged 40 to 50 with Graves' ophthalmopathy. The V and J genes are TRBV3-1 and TRBJ2-5; TRBD2 matches at 7 bases. The source material was blood. Here the CDR3 reads CASSQEVAGVRETQYF. For the CDR3, the DNA is TGTGCCAGCAGCCAAGAAGTTGCGGGAGTGAGAGAGACCCAGTACTTC.